The 5 T cell receptor beta chains presented below share a single source sample, sequenced in a study of shared clonotypes between healthy human individuals. Profiled with immunoSEQ multiplex PCR; TCRdb holds only in-frame clones, not every one. The sample gives 950,000 to 1,200,000 clones, about 72% of which show up once; about 0.89% is in the top ten. Sequenced input: memory CD4+ T cells from PBMCs. Documented subset: CD45RA-negative fraction. Source of these receptors: a man aged 18-30 years in good health. Some clones in this sample may be carry-over from other donors' samples.

This clone was observed a single time. The chain has TRBV5-5 and TRBJ1-1; 8 bases fit TRBD1. V shed 4 bases, J shed 1 base, and the junction held 3 bases outside the gene matches. The CDR3 is made up of 14 amino acids. Germline values: CDR1 SGHKS, CDR2 YYEKEE (reference sequence). CDR3 protein: CASSPGTGNTEAFF. The CDR3 nucleotides read TGTGCCAGCAGCCCAGGGACAGGGAACACTGAAGCTTTCTTT.

This rearrangement joins TRBV28 to TRBJ2-7; D may be TRBD1 (6 bases). The CDR3 loop spans 14 amino acids. The germline gives CDR1 MDHEN, CDR2 SYDVKM. V gave up 2 bases and J gave up 6 bases, with 14 bases separating them. The CDR3 bases are TGTGCCAGCAGTTTAGACCCAGGGGCCGCCGAGCAGTACTTC. Translating it yields CASSLDPGAAEQYF.

The J gene is TRBJ2-7, the V gene TRBV15, with 9 positions matching TRBD2. The CDR3 length is 15 residues. Losses at the gene ends were 0 bases for V and 7 bases for J; bases not matched to a gene: 7. The germline gives CDR1 LNHNV, CDR2 YYDKDF (reference sequence). DNA for the CDR3: TGTGCCACCAGCAGAGAAGGTAGCGGGAGTCGTGAGCAGTACTTC. Residues: CATSREGSGSREQYF.

This clone was seen many times. This chain links TRBV28 with TRBJ1-1; possibly TRBD1 for D (5 bases). Between the trimmed V and J ends, which lost 6 bases and 0 bases, there was a span of 20 bases. Germline V gene sequence: CDR1 MDHEN, CDR2 SYDVKM. The CDR3 totals 17 residues. The CDR3: CASSSHGTQGMNTEAFF. The CDR3 nucleotides are TGTGCCAGCAGCTCTCACGGGACCCAGGGAATGAACACTGAAGCTTTCTTT.

V gene TRBV27 combines with J gene TRBJ2-3, with D unresolved. CDR1 and CDR2 from the germline V gene are MNHEY and SMNVEV (reference sequence). The length of the CDR3 is 13 residues. The V end lost 6 bases, the J end lost 1 base, and 8 bases lay between the germline ends. In DNA form, the CDR3 reads TGTGCCAGCAGCCCGATCGGCACAGATACGCAGTATTTT. It encodes CASSPIGTDTQYF.